This T cell receptor (beta chain) was sequenced for a study of Graves' ophthalmopathy and Graves' hyperthyroidism. The germline V gene encodes CDR1 WSHSY and CDR2 SAAADI. The CDR3 contains 15 residues. The study enrolled ophthalmopathy donors with moderate-to-severe activity, CAS ≥3, NOSPECS ≥4 and duration under 3 months. As the template, RNA transcripts were used to amplify TCR beta CDR3 regions. Second-round multiplex PCR came after first-round RT-PCR with HTBI primers. TCRdb itself ran the multiplex PCR reads through MiXCR, one entry per CDR3 protein. The table has 260,000 or so distinct CDR3 sequences, around 50% seen once; the top ten hold more than 45%. The table lists this clonotype with a few counts. An end of the junction differs from the germline gene, which may be a read error.

The sequenced sample was peripheral blood. The TCR was taken from an adult man with Graves' ophthalmopathy. The chain has TRBV10-2 and TRBJ2-5; no clear D. CDR3 in DNA: TGTGCCAGCAGTCCCTCGTCCCAGATGGGGGAGACCCAGTACTTC. This translates into CASSPSSQMGETQYF.